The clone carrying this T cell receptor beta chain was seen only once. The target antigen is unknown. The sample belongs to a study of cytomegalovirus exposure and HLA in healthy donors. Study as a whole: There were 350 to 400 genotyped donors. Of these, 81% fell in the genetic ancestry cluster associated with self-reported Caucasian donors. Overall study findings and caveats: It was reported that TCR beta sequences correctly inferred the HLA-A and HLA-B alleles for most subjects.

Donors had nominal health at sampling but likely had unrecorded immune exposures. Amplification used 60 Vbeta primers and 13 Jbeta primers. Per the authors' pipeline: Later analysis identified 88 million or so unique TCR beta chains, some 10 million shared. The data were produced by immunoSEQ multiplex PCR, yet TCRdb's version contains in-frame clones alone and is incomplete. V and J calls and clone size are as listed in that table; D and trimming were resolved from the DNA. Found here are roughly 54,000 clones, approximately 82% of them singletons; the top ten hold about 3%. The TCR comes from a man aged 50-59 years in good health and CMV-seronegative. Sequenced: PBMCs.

The CDR3, as DNA: TGTGCCAGCAGCACTGACTTCACAGATACGCAGTATTTT. Its protein is CASSTDFTDTQYF. The chain has TRBV5-4 and TRBJ2-3; D ambiguous. CDR3 size: 13 residues. CDR1 SGHNT and CDR2 YYREEE come from the germline V gene (reference sequence). V gave up 4 bases and J gave up 2 bases, with 8 bases separating them.